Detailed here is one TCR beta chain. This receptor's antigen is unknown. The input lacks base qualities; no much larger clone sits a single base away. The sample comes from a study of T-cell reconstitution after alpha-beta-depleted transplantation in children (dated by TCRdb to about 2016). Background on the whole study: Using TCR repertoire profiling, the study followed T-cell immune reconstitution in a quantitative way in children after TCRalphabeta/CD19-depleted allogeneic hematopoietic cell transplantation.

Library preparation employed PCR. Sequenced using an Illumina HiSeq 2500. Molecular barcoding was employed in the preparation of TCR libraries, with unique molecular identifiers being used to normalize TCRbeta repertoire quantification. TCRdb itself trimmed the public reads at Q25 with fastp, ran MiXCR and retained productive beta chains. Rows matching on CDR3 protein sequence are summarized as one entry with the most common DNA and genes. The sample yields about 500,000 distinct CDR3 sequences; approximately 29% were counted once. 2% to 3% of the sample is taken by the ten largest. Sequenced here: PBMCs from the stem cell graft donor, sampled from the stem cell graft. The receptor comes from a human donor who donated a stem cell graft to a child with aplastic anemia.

The CDR3 loop reads CASSLWTGSTEAFF. DNA sequence: TGCGCCAGCAGCTTGTGGACAGGCTCCACTGAAGCTTTCTTT. The rearranged segments are TRBV5-1 and TRBJ1-1; TRBD1 agrees with 7 junctional bases. The CDR3 has 14 amino acids, counting the end cysteine and phenylalanine. Only the CDR3 DNA stays, 42 bases, in frame from base 1. Germline trimming: 1 base from V, 4 bases from J; junction bases outside gene matches: 4. CDR1 SGHRS and CDR2 YFSETQ are derived from the germline V gene. Here the CDR3 is joined to the reference TRBV5-1 and TRBJ1-1 genes, and the full variable domain is: KAGVTQTPRYLIKTRGQQVTLSCSPISGHRSVSWYQQTPGQGLQFLFEYFSETQRNKGNFPGRFSGRQFSNSRSEMNVSTLELGDSALYLCASSLWTGSTEAFFGQGTRLTVV.